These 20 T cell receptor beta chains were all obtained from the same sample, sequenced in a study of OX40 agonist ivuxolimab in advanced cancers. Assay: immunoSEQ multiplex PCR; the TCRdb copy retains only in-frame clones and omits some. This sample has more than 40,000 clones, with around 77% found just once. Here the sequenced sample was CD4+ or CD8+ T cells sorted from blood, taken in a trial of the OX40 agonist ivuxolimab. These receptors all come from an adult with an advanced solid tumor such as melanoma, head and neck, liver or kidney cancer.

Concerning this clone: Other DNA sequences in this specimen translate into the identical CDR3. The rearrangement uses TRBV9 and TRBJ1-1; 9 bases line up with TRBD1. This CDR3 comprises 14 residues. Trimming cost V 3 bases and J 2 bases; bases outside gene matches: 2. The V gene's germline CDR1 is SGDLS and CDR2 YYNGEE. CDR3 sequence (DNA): TGTGCCAGCAGCGGGGGACAGGGCAACACTGAAGCTTTCTTT. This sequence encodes CASSGGQGNTEAFF.

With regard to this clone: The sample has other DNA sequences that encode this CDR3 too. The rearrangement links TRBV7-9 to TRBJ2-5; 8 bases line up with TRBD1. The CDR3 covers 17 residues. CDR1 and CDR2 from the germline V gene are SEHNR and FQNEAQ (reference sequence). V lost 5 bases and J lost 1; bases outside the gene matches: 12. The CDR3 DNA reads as TGTGCCAGCAGCACCGGACAGGGAGAAGGGCTCCAAGAGACCCAGTACTTC. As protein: CASSTGQGEGLQETQYF.

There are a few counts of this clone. The CDR3 loop is CASSQEAPGVNQPQHF. CDR3 nucleotide sequence: TGCGCCAGCAGCCAAGAGGCCCCCGGGGTTAATCAGCCCCAGCATTTT. The chain employs TRBV4-1 and TRBJ1-5; D is undetermined. This CDR3 is built from 16 residues. V was cut by 0 bases and J by 4 bases, with 13 bases left in between. The germline CDR1 and CDR2 sequences are MGHRA and YSYEKL.

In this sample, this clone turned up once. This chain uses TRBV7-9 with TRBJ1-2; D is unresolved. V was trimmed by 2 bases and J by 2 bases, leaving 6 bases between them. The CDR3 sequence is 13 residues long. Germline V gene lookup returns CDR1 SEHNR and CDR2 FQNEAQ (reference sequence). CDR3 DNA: TGTGCCAGCAGCTTAAAGGGCAACTATGGCTACACCTTC. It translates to CASSLKGNYGYTF.

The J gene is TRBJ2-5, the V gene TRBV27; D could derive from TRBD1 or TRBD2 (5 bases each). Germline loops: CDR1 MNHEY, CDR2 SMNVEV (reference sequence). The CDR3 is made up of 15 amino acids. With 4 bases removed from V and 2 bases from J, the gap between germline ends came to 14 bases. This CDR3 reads CASSSGPQRQETQYF. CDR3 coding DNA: TGTGCCAGCAGTTCAGGGCCGCAGCGGCAAGAGACCCAGTACTTC.

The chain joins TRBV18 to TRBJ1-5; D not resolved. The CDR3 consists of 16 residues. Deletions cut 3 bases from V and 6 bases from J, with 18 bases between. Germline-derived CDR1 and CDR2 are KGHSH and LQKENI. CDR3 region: CASSPQALTEGQPQHF. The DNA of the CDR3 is TGTGCCAGCTCACCTCAGGCTCTGACGGAGGGTCAGCCCCAGCATTTT. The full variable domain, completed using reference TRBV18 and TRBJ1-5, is NAGVMQNPRHLVRRRGQEARLRCSPMKGHSHVYWYRQLPEEGLKFMVYLQKENIIDESGMPKERFSAEFPKEGPSILRIQQVVRGDSAAYFCASSPQALTEGQPQHFGDGTRLSIL.

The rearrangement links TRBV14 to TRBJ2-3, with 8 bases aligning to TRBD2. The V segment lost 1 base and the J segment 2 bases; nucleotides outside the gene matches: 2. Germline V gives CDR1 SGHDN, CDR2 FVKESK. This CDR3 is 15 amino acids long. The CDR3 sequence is CASSQGLAITDTQYF. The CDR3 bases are TGTGCCAGCAGCCAAGGACTAGCGATCACAGATACGCAGTATTTT.

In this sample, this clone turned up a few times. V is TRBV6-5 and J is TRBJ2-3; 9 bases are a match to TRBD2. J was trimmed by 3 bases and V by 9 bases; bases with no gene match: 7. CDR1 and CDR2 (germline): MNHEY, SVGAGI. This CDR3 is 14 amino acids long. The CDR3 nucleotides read TGTGCCAGGCGCGGGAGGGGGAGAACAGATACGCAGTATTTT. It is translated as CARRGRGRTDTQYF.

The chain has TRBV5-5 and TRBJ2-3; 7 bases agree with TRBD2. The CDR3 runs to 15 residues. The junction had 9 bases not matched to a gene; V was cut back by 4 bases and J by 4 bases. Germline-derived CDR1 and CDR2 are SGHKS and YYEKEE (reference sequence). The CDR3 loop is CASSGAGMPPDTQYF. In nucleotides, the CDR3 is TGTGCCAGCAGCGGAGCGGGAATGCCCCCAGATACGCAGTATTTT.

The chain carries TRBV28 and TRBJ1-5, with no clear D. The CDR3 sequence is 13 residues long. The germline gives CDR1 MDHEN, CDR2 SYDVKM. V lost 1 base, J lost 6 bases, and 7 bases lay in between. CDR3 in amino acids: CASSLSGVQPQHF. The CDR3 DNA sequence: TGTGCCAGCAGTTTATCTGGGGTTCAGCCCCAGCATTTT.

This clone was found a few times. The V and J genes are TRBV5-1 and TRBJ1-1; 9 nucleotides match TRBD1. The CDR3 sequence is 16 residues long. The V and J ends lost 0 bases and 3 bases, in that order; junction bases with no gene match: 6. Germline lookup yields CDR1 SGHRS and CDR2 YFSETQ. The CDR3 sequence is CASSLGTGGGDTEAFF. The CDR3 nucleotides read TGCGCCAGCAGCTTGGGCACAGGGGGCGGGGACACTGAAGCTTTCTTT. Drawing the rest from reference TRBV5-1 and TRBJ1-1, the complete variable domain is KAGVTQTPRYLIKTRGQQVTLSCSPISGHRSVSWYQQTPGQGLQFLFEYFSETQRNKGNFPGRFSGRQFSNSRSEMNVSTLELGDSALYLCASSLGTGGGDTEAFFGQGTRLTVV.

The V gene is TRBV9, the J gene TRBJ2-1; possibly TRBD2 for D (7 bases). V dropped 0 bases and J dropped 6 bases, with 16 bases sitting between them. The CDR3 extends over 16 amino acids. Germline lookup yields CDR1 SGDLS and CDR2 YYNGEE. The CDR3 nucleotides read TGTGCCAGCAGCGTAGCCACCGGAGGGGGGGGCAATGAGCAGTTCTTC. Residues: CASSVATGGGGNEQFF.

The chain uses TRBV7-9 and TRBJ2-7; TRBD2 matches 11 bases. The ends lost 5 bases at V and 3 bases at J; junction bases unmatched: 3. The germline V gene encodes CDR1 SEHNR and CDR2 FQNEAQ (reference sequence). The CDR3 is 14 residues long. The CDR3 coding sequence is TGTGCCAGCAGCGCCGGGACTAGCGGCTACGAGCAGTACTTC. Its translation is CASSAGTSGYEQYF.

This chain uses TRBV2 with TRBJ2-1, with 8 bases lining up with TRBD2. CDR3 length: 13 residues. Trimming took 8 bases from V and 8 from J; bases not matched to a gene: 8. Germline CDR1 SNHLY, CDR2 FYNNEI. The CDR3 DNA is TGTGCCAGCCAGGAGCGGGAGAGGGATGAGCAGTTCTTC. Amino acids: CASQERERDEQFF.

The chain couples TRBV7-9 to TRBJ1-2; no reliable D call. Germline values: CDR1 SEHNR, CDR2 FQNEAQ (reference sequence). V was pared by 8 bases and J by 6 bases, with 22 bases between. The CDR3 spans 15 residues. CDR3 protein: CASHPSGRELDGYTF. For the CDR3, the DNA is TGTGCCAGCCATCCATCAGGAAGGGAATTGGATGGCTACACCTTC. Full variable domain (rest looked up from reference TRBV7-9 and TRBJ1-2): DTGVSQNPRHKITKRGQNVTFRCDPISEHNRLYWYRQTLGQGPEFLTYFQNEAQLEKSRLLSDRFSAERPKGSFSTLEIQRTEQGDSAMYLCASHPSGRELDGYTFGSGTRLTVV.

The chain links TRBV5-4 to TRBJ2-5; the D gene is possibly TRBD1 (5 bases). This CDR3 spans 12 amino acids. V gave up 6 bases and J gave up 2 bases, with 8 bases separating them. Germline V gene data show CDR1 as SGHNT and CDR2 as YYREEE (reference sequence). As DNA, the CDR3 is TGTGCCAGCACAAGGGGACAAGAGACCCAGTACTTC. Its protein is CASTRGQETQYF.

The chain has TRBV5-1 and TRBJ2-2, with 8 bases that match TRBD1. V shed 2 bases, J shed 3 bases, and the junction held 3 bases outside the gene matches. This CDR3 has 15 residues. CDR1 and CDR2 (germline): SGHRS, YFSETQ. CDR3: CASSLNRGDTGELFF. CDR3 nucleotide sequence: TGCGCCAGCAGCTTAAACAGGGGGGACACCGGGGAGCTGTTTTTT. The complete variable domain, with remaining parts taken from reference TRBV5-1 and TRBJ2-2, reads KAGVTQTPRYLIKTRGQQVTLSCSPISGHRSVSWYQQTPGQGLQFLFEYFSETQRNKGNFPGRFSGRQFSNSRSEMNVSTLELGDSALYLCASSLNRGDTGELFFGEGSRLTVL.

CDR3 in amino acids: CASSRLAGGLLRQFF. In DNA, the CDR3 is TGTGCCAGCAGTCGTTTAGCGGGAGGGCTTTTGAGGCAGTTCTTC. The gene calls are TRBV2 and TRBJ2-1; 11 nucleotides match TRBD2. V lost 5 bases and J lost 12; bases outside the gene matches: 12. CDR1 and CDR2 (germline): SNHLY, FYNNEI. This CDR3 comprises 15 residues.

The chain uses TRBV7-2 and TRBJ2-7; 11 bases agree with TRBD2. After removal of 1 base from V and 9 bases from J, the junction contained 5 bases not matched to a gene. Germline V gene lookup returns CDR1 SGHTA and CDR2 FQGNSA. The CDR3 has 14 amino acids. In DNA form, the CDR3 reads TGTGCCAGCAGCTTAGATCCCGGGACTAGCGGGCAGTACTTC. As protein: CASSLDPGTSGQYF.

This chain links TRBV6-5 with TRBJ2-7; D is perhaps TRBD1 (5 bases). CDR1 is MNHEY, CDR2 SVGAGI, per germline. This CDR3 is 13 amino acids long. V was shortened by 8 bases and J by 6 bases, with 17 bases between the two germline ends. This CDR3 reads CASGIQESSEQYF. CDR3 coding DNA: TGTGCCAGCGGGATACAGGAATCTTCCGAGCAGTACTTC.